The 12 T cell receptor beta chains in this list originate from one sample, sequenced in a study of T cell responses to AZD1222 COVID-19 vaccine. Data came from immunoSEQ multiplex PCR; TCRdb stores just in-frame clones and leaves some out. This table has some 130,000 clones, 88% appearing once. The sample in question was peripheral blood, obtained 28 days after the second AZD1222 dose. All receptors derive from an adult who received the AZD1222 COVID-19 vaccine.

DNA for the CDR3: TGTGCCTGGAGTGCCGACTCCTTGGTGCAGTACTTC. This encodes CAWSADSLVQYF. The rearrangement uses TRBV30 and TRBJ2-7, with D unresolved. This CDR3 is built from 12 residues. In germline, CDR1 is GTSNPN, CDR2 SVGIG (reference sequence). Trimming took off 1 base at V and 9 bases at J, with 13 bases between the two ends.

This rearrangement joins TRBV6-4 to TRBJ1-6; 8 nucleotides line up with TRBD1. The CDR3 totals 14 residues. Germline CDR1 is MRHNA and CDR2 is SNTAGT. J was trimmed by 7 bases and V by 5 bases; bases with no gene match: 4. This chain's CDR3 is CASSKGQENSPLHF. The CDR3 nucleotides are TGTGCCAGCAGTAAGGGACAGGAAAATTCACCCCTCCACTTT.

The CDR3 reads CASSEESGRYNEQFF. The CDR3 DNA is TGTGCCAGCAGTGAAGAATCCGGGCGCTACAATGAGCAGTTCTTC. V usage is TRBV6-1 and J usage is TRBJ2-1; D call uncertain. There are 15 residues in the CDR3. Germline V CDR1 and CDR2: MNHNS, SASEGT. V dropped 1 base and J dropped 3 bases, with 10 bases sitting between them.

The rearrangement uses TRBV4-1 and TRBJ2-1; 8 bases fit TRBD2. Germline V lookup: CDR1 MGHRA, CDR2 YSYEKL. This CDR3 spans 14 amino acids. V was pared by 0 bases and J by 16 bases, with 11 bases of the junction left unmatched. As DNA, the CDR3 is TGCGCCAGCAGCCAAGATCGTTGGAGCGGGAGAGGATTCTTC. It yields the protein CASSQDRWSGRGFF.

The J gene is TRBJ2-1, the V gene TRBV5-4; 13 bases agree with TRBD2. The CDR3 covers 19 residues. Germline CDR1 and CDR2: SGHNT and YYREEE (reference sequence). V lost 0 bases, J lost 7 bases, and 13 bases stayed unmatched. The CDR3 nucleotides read TGTGCCAGCAGCTTGGGACTAGCGGGGGGATACTCCCCTGGGAATGAGCAGTTCTTC. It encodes CASSLGLAGGYSPGNEQFF.

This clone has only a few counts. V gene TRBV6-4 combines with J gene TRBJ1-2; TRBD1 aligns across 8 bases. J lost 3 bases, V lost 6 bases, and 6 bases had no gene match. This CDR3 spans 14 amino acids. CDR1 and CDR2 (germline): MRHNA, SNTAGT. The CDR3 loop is CASSAQGADYGYTF. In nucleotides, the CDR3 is TGTGCCAGCAGCGCGCAGGGGGCTGACTATGGCTACACCTTC.

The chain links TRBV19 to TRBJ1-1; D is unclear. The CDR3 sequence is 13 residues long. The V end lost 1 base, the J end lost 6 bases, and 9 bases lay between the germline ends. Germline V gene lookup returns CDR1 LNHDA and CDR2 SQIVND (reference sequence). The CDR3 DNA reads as TGTGCCAGTAGTATAGGGGGAATCGCTGAAGCTTTCTTT. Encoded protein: CASSIGGIAEAFF.

Here the CDR3 DNA reads TGTGCCAGCAGTTTAATGGCAGGTTATAGCAATCAGCCCCAGCATTTT. Translating it yields CASSLMAGYSNQPQHF. The chain combines TRBV28 with TRBJ1-5; D ambiguous. V dropped 2 bases and J dropped 0 bases, with 11 bases sitting between them. The CDR3 has 16 amino acids. Germline CDR1 and CDR2: MDHEN and SYDVKM.

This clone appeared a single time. The CDR3 region is CASSITGSRTDTQYF. The CDR3 region has the DNA TGTGCCAGTAGTATAACAGGGTCGAGAACAGATACGCAGTATTTT. The rearrangement joins TRBV19 to TRBJ2-3, with D tentatively TRBD1 (6 bases). The ends were cut back, 2 bases at V and 3 bases at J, with 12 bases in the middle. This CDR3 comprises 15 residues. From germline, CDR1 is LNHDA and CDR2 SQIVND (reference sequence). Full variable domain (remainder filled in from reference TRBV19 and TRBJ2-3): DGGITQSPKYLFRKEGQNVTLSCEQNLNHDAMYWYRQDPGQGLRLIYYSQIVNDFQKGDIAEGYSVSREKKESFPLTVTSAQKNPTAFYLCASSITGSRTDTQYFGPGTRLTVL.

The CDR3 sequence is CASSLEGQGATEAFF. The CDR3 coding sequence is TGCGCCAGCAGCCTGGAGGGACAGGGGGCGACTGAAGCTTTCTTT. The rearrangement links TRBV4-1 to TRBJ1-1; 12 nucleotides match TRBD1. This CDR3 is 15 amino acids long. Germline assignment: CDR1 MGHRA and CDR2 YSYEKL. Trimming took 4 bases from V and 5 from J; bases not matched to a gene: 5.

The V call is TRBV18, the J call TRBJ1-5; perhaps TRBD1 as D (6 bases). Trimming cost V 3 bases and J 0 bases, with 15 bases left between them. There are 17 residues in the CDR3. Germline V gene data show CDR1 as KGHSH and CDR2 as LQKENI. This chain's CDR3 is CASSPTGGLNSNQPQHF. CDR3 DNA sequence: TGTGCCAGCTCACCTACGGGGGGCCTTAATAGCAATCAGCCCCAGCATTTT.

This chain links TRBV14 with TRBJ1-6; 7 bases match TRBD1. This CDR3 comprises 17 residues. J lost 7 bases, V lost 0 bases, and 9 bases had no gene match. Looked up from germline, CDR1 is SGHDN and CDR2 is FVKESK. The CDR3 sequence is CASSQDRPDRRNSPLHF. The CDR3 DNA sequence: TGTGCCAGCAGCCAAGATAGACCGGACAGGCGAAATTCACCCCTCCACTTT.